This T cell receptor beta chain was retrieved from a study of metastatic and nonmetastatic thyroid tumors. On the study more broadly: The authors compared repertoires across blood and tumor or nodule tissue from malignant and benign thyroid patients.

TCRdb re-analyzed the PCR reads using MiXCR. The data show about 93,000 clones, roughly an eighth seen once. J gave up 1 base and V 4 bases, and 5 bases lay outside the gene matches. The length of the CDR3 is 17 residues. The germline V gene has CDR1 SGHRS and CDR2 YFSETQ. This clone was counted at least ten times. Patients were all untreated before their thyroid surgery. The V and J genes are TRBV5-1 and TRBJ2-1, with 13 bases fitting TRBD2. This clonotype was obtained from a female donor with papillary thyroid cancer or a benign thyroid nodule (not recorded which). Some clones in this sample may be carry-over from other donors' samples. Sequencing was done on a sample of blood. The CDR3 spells CASSPGLAGPSYNEQFF. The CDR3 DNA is TGCGCCAGCAGCCCGGGACTAGCGGGACCGTCCTACAATGAGCAGTTCTTC. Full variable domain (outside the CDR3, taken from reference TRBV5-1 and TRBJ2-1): KAGVTQTPRYLIKTRGQQVTLSCSPISGHRSVSWYQQTPGQGLQFLFEYFSETQRNKGNFPGRFSGRQFSNSRSEMNVSTLELGDSALYLCASSPGLAGPSYNEQFFGPGTRLTVL.